One and the same sample provided the 10 T cell receptor beta chains below, sequenced in a study of cytomegalovirus exposure and HLA in healthy donors. The PCR ran on 60 Vbeta and 13 Jbeta primers. Some clones are missing from TCRdb's copy, which holds only in-frame ones; the method was immunoSEQ multiplex PCR. The profile shows over 110,000 clones, 60% to 85% of them singletons. Sequenced sample: PBMCs. All receptors derive from a man aged 18 to 29 in good health and CMV-seronegative.

This clone was detected only once. The chain links TRBV7-9 to TRBJ2-7, with D tentatively TRBD1 (6 bases). The CDR3 has 15 amino acids. Between the trimmed V and J ends, which lost 5 bases and 0 bases, there was a span of 14 bases. Germline loops: CDR1 SEHNR, CDR2 FQNEAQ (reference sequence). The CDR3 DNA sequence: TGTGCCAGCAGCCCCCGGGACATCTTCTCCTACGAGCAGTACTTC. Amino acids: CASSPRDIFSYEQYF. Variable domain in full (rest from reference TRBV7-9 and TRBJ2-7): DTGVSQNPRHKITKRGQNVTFRCDPISEHNRLYWYRQTLGQGPEFLTYFQNEAQLEKSRLLSDRFSAERPKGSFSTLEIQRTEQGDSAMYLCASSPRDIFSYEQYFGPGTRLTVT.

This clone was seen a few times. The CDR3 sequence is CASSGWGRDRYEQYF. The DNA for the CDR3 is TGTGCCAGCAGTGGGTGGGGGAGGGACCGATACGAGCAGTACTTC. This chain connects TRBV25-1 to TRBJ2-7; 7 nucleotides match TRBD2. The CDR3 spans 15 residues. Trimming removed 4 bases from V and 4 bases from J; junction bases left unmatched: 10. Germline-derived CDR1 and CDR2 are MGHDK and SYGVNS.

J is TRBJ1-1 and V is TRBV6-1, with D hard to call. The CDR3 is 14 amino acids. With 6 bases removed from V and 4 bases from J, the gap between germline ends came to 15 bases. From germline, CDR1 is MNHNS and CDR2 SASEGT. The CDR3 sequence: CASRGEAESTEAFF. As DNA, the CDR3 is TGTGCCAGCAGGGGTGAGGCCGAGAGCACTGAAGCTTTCTTT.

The rearrangement joins TRBV4-1 to TRBJ1-1; D is uncertain. This CDR3 has 14 amino acids. The V end was cut by 1 base, the J end by 4 bases, with 10 bases between. Germline assignment: CDR1 MGHRA and CDR2 YSYEKL. The CDR3 coding sequence is TGCGCCAGCAGCCAAGCAGGTTTGGGCACTGAAGCTTTCTTT. It codes for CASSQAGLGTEAFF.

V gene TRBV2 combines with J gene TRBJ2-7; D not certain. The CDR3 length is 12 residues. CDR1 and CDR2 (germline): SNHLY, FYNNEI. The ends were cut back, 4 bases at V and 3 bases at J, with 7 bases in the middle. The CDR3 DNA reads as TGTGCCAGCAGTGGGCAGATCTACGAGCAGTACTTC. The encoded protein is CASSGQIYEQYF.

This clone was seen a single time. The chain is built from TRBV10-3 and TRBJ2-6; TRBD1 matches 10 bases. Germline loops: CDR1 ENHRY, CDR2 SYGVKD. This CDR3 region has 15 residues. The J segment lost 2 bases and the V segment lost 6 bases, leaving 1 base of the junction unmatched. CDR3 region: CAISGQGAGANVLTF. In DNA, the CDR3 is TGTGCCATCAGCGGACAGGGGGCTGGGGCCAACGTCCTGACTTTC.

J is TRBJ1-1 and V is TRBV4-3; D uncertain. This CDR3 has 15 amino acids. CDR1 and CDR2 from the germline V gene are LGHNA and YSLEER. The ends were cut back, 0 bases at V and 1 base at J, with 9 bases in the middle. CDR3 DNA sequence: TGCGCCAGCAGCCAAGACCGAGACTGGAACACTGAAGCTTTCTTT. Translated, it gives CASSQDRDWNTEAFF.

Notes on this clone: This CDR3 is also generated by other DNA sequences in the sample. The chain recombines TRBV5-1 with TRBJ1-2; D ambiguous. The CDR3 loop spans 13 amino acids. Germline V lookup: CDR1 SGHRS, CDR2 YFSETQ. V was pared by 2 bases and J by 3 bases, with 8 bases between. The CDR3 bases are TGCGCCAGCAGCTTAGAGCCATACTATGGCTACACCTTC. This gives the protein CASSLEPYYGYTF.

The count of this clone is one. This sequence joins TRBV18 and TRBJ2-5; 12 bases line up with TRBD2. Germline V gene sequence: CDR1 KGHSH, CDR2 LQKENI. CDR3 size: 18 residues. V was clipped by 4 bases and J by 4 bases; unmatched bases: 13. DNA of the CDR3: TGTGCCAGCTCACAAAAGCCCCTAGCGGGGGGGCCGGGAGAGACCCAGTACTTC. This encodes CASSQKPLAGGPGETQYF. Full variable domain (outside the CDR3, taken from reference TRBV18 and TRBJ2-5): NAGVMQNPRHLVRRRGQEARLRCSPMKGHSHVYWYRQLPEEGLKFMVYLQKENIIDESGMPKERFSAEFPKEGPSILRIQQVVRGDSAAYFCASSQKPLAGGPGETQYFGPGTRLLVL.

The chain uses TRBV7-9 and TRBJ2-2; D perhaps matches TRBD1 (6 bases). The CDR3 consists of 15 residues. V was clipped by 1 base and J by 5 bases, with 11 bases between them. Germline assignment: CDR1 SEHNR and CDR2 FQNEAQ (reference sequence). The CDR3 coding sequence is TGTGCCAGCAGCTTAGGCAGGGGCGATACCGGGGAGCTGTTTTTT. This gives the protein CASSLGRGDTGELFF.